The count of the clone carrying this T cell receptor beta chain is one. The junction differs from germline at one of its ends, possibly a read error. The germline gives CDR1 MDHEN, CDR2 SYDVKM. There are 18 residues in the CDR3. CDR3 of TCR beta was amplified from genomic DNA via a two-round multiplex PCR. It was primers specific to each TRBV and TRBJ gene that first-round PCR used. TCRdb ran MiXCR on the multiplex PCR reads and lists one entry per CDR3 protein. The sample has around 26,000 distinct CDR3 sequences, about 40% seen once. The sample belongs to a study of prognosis after radiotherapy for stage I lung cancer.

The sample in question was PBMCs, obtained before or after stereotactic body radiation therapy (not recorded which). The source of this sequence is a donor aged 50 or older with non-small cell lung cancer. This rearrangement joins TRBV28 to TRBJ2-6; TRBD1 might be the D (5 bases). The DNA of the CDR3 is TGTGCCAGCCAAACAGGTGGCGAAATTCTCTCTTGGGCCAACGTCCTGACTTTC. Translation: CASQTGGEILSWANVLTF.